This is a list of T cell receptor beta chains from one sample in a study of blood T cell repertoires in COVID-19. Assay used: immunoSEQ multiplex PCR; TCRdb lists only in-frame clones, some missing. The table has about 530,000 clones, approximately 91% seen once. The sequenced sample consisted of peripheral blood. Receptor source: a woman in her 50s with COVID-19, enrolled during active disease. Both conserved end residues are part of each CDR3. The D gene is left open where the match is weak. Only part of the rows carry a size: once, few, many, or a class if the clone is expanded.

.	.	TRBV28	TRBJ1-2	TGTGCCAGCAGTTTGGTTGGTACGGGATTACTCTATGGCTACACCTTC	CASSLVGTGLLYGYTF
.	TRBD1	TRBV6-1	TRBJ1-6	TGTGCCAGCAGGGAATCGACAGGGGGTGCTGCAGGTTCACCCCTCCACTTT	CASRESTGGAAGSPLHF
.	.	TRBV3-1/TRBV3-2	TRBJ2-7	TGTGCCAGCAGCCAAGTTTTCGTCGAGAACTCCTACGAGCAGTACTTC	CASSQVFVENSYEQYF
.	.	TRBV2	TRBJ2-2	TGTGCCAGCAGTGCACGTCAGATCGGGGAGCTGTTTTTT	CASSARQIGELFF
once	.	TRBV11-2	TRBJ1-5	TGTGCCAGCAGCTTAGGAGTCTCGGGAGGACAGCCCCAGCATTTT	CASSLGVSGGQPQHF
.	TRBD1	TRBV5-5	TRBJ2-2	TGTGCCAGCAGCCCGGATAGGACAGGCTTAAACACCGGGGAGCTGTTTTTT	CASSPDRTGLNTGELFF
.	.	TRBV15	TRBJ2-1	TGTGCCACCAGCAGAGATCGTACAAATACAATGAGCGGAGGGATCTTC	CATSRDRTNTMSGGIF
.	TRBD1	TRBV7-2	TRBJ1-5	TGTGCCAGCAGCTTAGGTGTGACAGGGAATCAGCCCCAGCATTTT	CASSLGVTGNQPQHF
.	TRBD1	TRBV6-5	TRBJ1-2	TGTGCCAGCGGGAGACAGGGAACGTATGGCTACACCTTC	CASGRQGTYGYTF
.	TRBD2	TRBV11-2	TRBJ2-3	TGTGCCAGCAGCCCCCAGGGACTAGCGGGGGTAGATACGCAGTATTTT	CASSPQGLAGVDTQYF
once	TRBD1	TRBV25-1	TRBJ1-1	TGTGCCAGCAGTGAATTTAACAGGGGGGGTACTGAAGCTTTCTTT	CASSEFNRGGTEAFF
.	.	TRBV6-5	TRBJ1-2	TGTGCCAGCAGACCCGTAGCTAACTATGGCTACACCTTC	CASRPVANYGYTF
.	TRBD1	TRBV9	TRBJ2-5	TGTGCCAGCAGTGCGGGACAGGGGGTAGGAGAGACCCAGTACTTC	CASSAGQGVGETQYF
.	.	TRBV30	TRBJ1-4	TGTGCTTTTCAAGGACAGCCTAATGAAAAACTGTTTTTT	CAFQGQPNEKLFF
few	.	TRBV5-1	TRBJ1-1	TGCGCCAGCAGCCTTTCCGGGACACTCAACACTGAAGCTTTCTTT	CASSLSGTLNTEAFF
.	TRBD1	TRBV6-5	TRBJ2-5	TGTGCCAGCCAACAGGGGGCTATCGAGACCCAGTACTTC	CASQQGAIETQYF
.	TRBD1	TRBV15	TRBJ2-2	TGTGCCACCAGCAGAGATTCTCCGGGACAGGGGTTACTGTTTTTT	CATSRDSPGQGLLFF
.	.	TRBV5-6	TRBJ1-5	TGTGCCAGCAGCTTGAATCGGGGGAAGGCCAATCAGCCCCAGCATTTT	CASSLNRGKANQPQHF
.	.	TRBV7-3	TRBJ1-5	TGTGCCAGCAGGAGGAGGTGGGGTAATAGCAATCAGCCCCAGCATTTT	CASRRRWGNSNQPQHF
.	TRBD1	TRBV5-6	TRBJ1-1	TGTGCCAGCAGCCGGACAGGGGAGCTTGAAGCTTTCTTT	CASSRTGELEAFF
.	.	TRBV5-1	TRBJ2-3	TGCGCCAGCAGCTTAGGCGGGGAACTCGGCTCAGATACGCAGTATTTT	CASSLGGELGSDTQYF
.	.	TRBV3-1/TRBV3-2	TRBJ1-2	TGTGCCAGCAGCCAAGTGGGGGAGGGCTATGGCTACACCTTC	CASSQVGEGYGYTF
.	.	TRBV25-1	TRBJ1-1	TGTGCCAGCCTAAATTCAGGGAGGGGCTCTGAAGCTTTCTTT	CASLNSGRGSEAFF
.	TRBD1	TRBV2	TRBJ1-1	TGTGCCAGCAGTTTAATGGGACAGATGAACACTGAAGCTTTCTTT	CASSLMGQMNTEAFF
.	TRBD2	TRBV10-2	TRBJ2-7	TGCGCCAGCGGGACTAGCGACGAGCAGTACTTC	CASGTSDEQYF
.	.	TRBV2	TRBJ2-2	TGTGCCAGCAGACCACTTGCGACGAACACCGGGGAGCTGTTTTTT	CASRPLATNTGELFF
.	.	TRBV10-3	TRBJ1-1	TGTGCCATCAGCGTACAGGGTGCCATCACTGAAGCTTTCTTT	CAISVQGAITEAFF
.	.	TRBV12-2	TRBJ1-4	TGTGCAAGTCGCTTGCAAGGGGGGGAGGATGAAAAACTGTTTTTT	CASRLQGGEDEKLFF
.	.	TRBV2	TRBJ1-2	TGTGCCAGCGGTGCAAACTATGGCTACACCTTC	CASGANYGYTF
.	TRBD1	TRBV7-2	TRBJ1-4	TGTGCCAGCAGTTCAGGGGGACTTAATGAAAAACTGTTTTTT	CASSSGGLNEKLFF
.	TRBD2	TRBV28	TRBJ2-3	TGTGCCAGCAGTGGGCCCTTCTTGTTAGCGGGGGCGATCAACACAGATACGCAGTATTTT	CASSGPFLLAGAINTDTQYF
.	TRBD1	TRBV5-8	TRBJ1-4	TGTGCCAGCAGCTTGAAGTTGGGACAGGCTGAAAAACTGTTTTTT	CASSLKLGQAEKLFF